A selection of T cell receptor beta chains follows, all from one sample in a study of identical twins. A single record per CDR3 protein comes from TCRdb applying MiXCR to the 5' RACE reads. The sample has some 790,000 distinct CDR3 sequences; around a sixth are singletons. These same data were also listed under a study on T cells expressing NK-cell markers.

What was sequenced was PBMCs. These receptors all come from a woman aged 18-35 years in good health. Each CDR3 is given with its conserved first and last residue. The D gene is left open where the match is weak. Expanded clones are given a class, and other clones once, few, many or no size at all.

V: TRBV12-5; D: TRBD2; size: .; J: TRBJ2-3; length: 16; CDR3: CASGLTSGRAGDTQYF; DNA: TGTGCTAGTGGTCTGACTAGCGGGAGGGCCGGAGATACGCAGTATTTT
V: TRBV4-2; D: TRBD2; size: few; J: TRBJ2-5; length: 16; CDR3: CASSQEGLAGGETQYF; DNA: TGTGCCAGCAGCCAAGAGGGGCTAGCGGGAGGAGAGACCCAGTACTTC
V: TRBV2; D: TRBD2; size: few; J: TRBJ2-1; length: 16; CDR3: CASSDLLAGGLNEQFF; DNA: TGTGCCAGCAGTGATCTCCTAGCGGGGGGGCTCAATGAGCAGTTCTTC
V: TRBV12-3/TRBV12-4; D: .; size: .; J: TRBJ2-1; length: 16; CDR3: CASQNPIAVNGNEQFF; DNA: TGTGCCAGCCAAAACCCTATAGCGGTTAATGGGAATGAGCAGTTCTTC
V: TRBV6-1; D: TRBD2; size: few; J: TRBJ2-7; length: 15; CDR3: CASRPGTSGAYEQYF; DNA: TGTGCCAGCAGACCCGGGACTAGCGGGGCATACGAGCAGTACTTC
V: TRBV27; D: TRBD2; size: few; J: TRBJ2-1; length: 15; CDR3: CASSIAGNSYNEQFF; DNA: TGTGCCAGCAGTATAGCGGGGAACTCCTACAATGAGCAGTTCTTC
V: TRBV5-6; D: .; size: .; J: TRBJ2-3; length: 15; CDR3: CASSLLGGDTDTQYF; DNA: TGTGCCAGCAGCTTGCTAGGGGGGGATACAGATACGCAGTATTTT
V: TRBV7-2; D: .; size: many; J: TRBJ2-7; length: 14; CDR3: CASSRGTYSYEQYF; DNA: TGTGCCAGCAGCCGCGGGACCTATTCCTACGAGCAGTACTTC
V: TRBV7-2; D: TRBD2; size: .; J: TRBJ2-2; length: 16; CDR3: CASGLGLAANTGELFF; DNA: TGTGCCAGCGGCTTAGGTCTAGCGGCGAACACCGGGGAGCTGTTTTTT
V: TRBV5-1; D: .; size: .; J: TRBJ1-1; length: 18; CDR3: CASSLAEDSTSMNTEAFF; DNA: TGCGCCAGCAGCTTGGCCGAGGACAGTACCTCAATGAACACTGAAGCTTTCTTT
V: TRBV7-2; D: TRBD2; size: few; J: TRBJ2-3; length: 17; CDR3: CASSESLAGPSTDTQYF; DNA: TGTGCCAGCAGCGAATCACTAGCGGGGCCTAGCACAGATACGCAGTATTTT
V: TRBV5-1; D: .; size: few; J: TRBJ1-1; length: 13; CDR3: CASSLEVGGEAFF; DNA: TGCGCCAGCAGCTTGGAAGTTGGAGGTGAAGCTTTCTTT
V: TRBV6-5; D: .; size: .; J: TRBJ2-2; length: 14; CDR3: CASSRFMNTGELFF; DNA: TGTGCCAGCAGTCGGTTTATGAACACCGGGGAGCTGTTTTTT
V: TRBV5-1; D: TRBD1; size: .; J: TRBJ2-3; length: 16; CDR3: CASSLEPGQGGDTQYF; DNA: TGCGCCAGCAGCTTGGAGCCGGGACAGGGAGGTGATACGCAGTATTTT
V: TRBV5-1; D: .; size: .; J: TRBJ1-2; length: 15; CDR3: CASSLESGPNYGYTF; DNA: TGCGCCAGCAGCTTGGAATCCGGGCCTAACTATGGCTACACCTTC
V: TRBV7-9; D: TRBD2; size: .; J: TRBJ2-5; length: 17; CDR3: CASSPQWSGGNQETQYF; DNA: TGTGCCAGCAGCCCCCAATGGAGCGGGGGAAACCAAGAGACCCAGTACTTC
V: TRBV20-1; D: TRBD2; size: few; J: TRBJ2-2; length: 17; CDR3: CCARGGGRTTNTGELFF; DNA: TGCTGTGCTAGAGGCGGGGGACGTACGACGAACACCGGGGAGCTGTTTTTT
V: TRBV5-1; D: .; size: .; J: TRBJ1-2; length: 14; CDR3: CASSLALGEDGYTF; DNA: TGCGCCAGCAGCTTGGCCCTTGGGGAGGATGGCTACACCTTC
V: TRBV5-5; D: .; size: few; J: TRBJ2-5; length: 13; CDR3: CASSKGAGETQYF; DNA: TGTGCCAGCAGCAAGGGGGCGGGGGAGACCCAGTACTTC
V: TRBV12-3/TRBV12-4; D: TRBD2; size: many; J: TRBJ2-7; length: 14; CDR3: CASSSLAETYEQYF; DNA: TGTGCCAGCAGTTCACTAGCGGAGACCTACGAGCAGTACTTC
V: TRBV20-1; D: TRBD1; size: few; J: TRBJ2-1; length: 18; CDR3: CSARQGTGGVKSYNEQFF; DNA: TGCAGTGCCAGACAAGGGACAGGGGGCGTAAAATCCTACAATGAGCAGTTCTTC
V: TRBV7-9; D: TRBD1; size: .; J: TRBJ1-6; length: 15; CDR3: CASSSGQGSNSPLHF; DNA: TGTGCCAGCAGCAGTGGACAGGGTTCTAATTCACCCCTCCACTTT
V: TRBV5-1; D: TRBD2; size: few; J: TRBJ2-5; length: 14; CDR3: CASSFETSGETQYF; DNA: TGCGCCAGCAGCTTCGAGACTAGCGGGGAGACCCAGTACTTC
V: TRBV27; D: TRBD2; size: few; J: TRBJ2-1; length: 15; CDR3: CASSLFSSGRGEQFF; DNA: TGTGCCAGCAGTTTATTCTCGAGCGGGAGGGGAGAGCAGTTCTTC
V: TRBV20-1; D: TRBD1; size: .; J: TRBJ1-1; length: 13; CDR3: CSAQTGRETEAFF; DNA: TGCAGTGCCCAGACAGGGAGAGAAACTGAAGCTTTCTTT
V: TRBV12-3/TRBV12-4; D: .; size: many; J: TRBJ1-1; length: 13; CDR3: CASSFFRGTEAFF; DNA: TGTGCCAGCAGTTTCTTCAGGGGTACTGAAGCTTTCTTT
V: TRBV5-1; D: .; size: few; J: TRBJ1-2; length: 13; CDR3: CASSFGTAQGYTF; DNA: TGCGCCAGCAGCTTCGGGACCGCTCAGGGCTACACCTTC
V: TRBV4-3; D: .; size: .; J: TRBJ2-1; length: 13; CDR3: CASSQDTLDEQFF; DNA: TGCGCCAGCAGCCAAGATACGTTGGATGAGCAGTTCTTC
V: TRBV12-3/TRBV12-4; D: TRBD2; size: few; J: TRBJ2-1; length: 17; CDR3: CASSPPGGVVGYNEQFF; DNA: TGTGCCAGCAGTCCCCCCGGGGGGGTGGTAGGCTACAATGAGCAGTTCTTC
V: TRBV20-1; D: TRBD2; size: few; J: TRBJ2-5; length: 15; CDR3: CSATLAGGSRETQYF; DNA: TGCAGTGCCACCCTAGCGGGAGGCTCACGAGAGACCCAGTACTTC
V: TRBV12-3/TRBV12-4; D: .; size: .; J: TRBJ1-1; length: 12; CDR3: CASSSGEGEAFF; DNA: TGTGCCAGCAGTTCAGGGGAGGGTGAAGCTTTCTTT